The present T cell receptor (beta chain) was sequenced within a study of T cell responses to AZD1222 COVID-19 vaccine. The CDR3 runs 13 residues. V was shortened by 6 bases and J by 5 bases, with 13 bases between the two germline ends. Clones were read by immunoSEQ multiplex PCR, and TCRdb kept only the in-frame ones, dropping some. The sample records roughly 93,000 clones, around 86% being singletons. This receptor was identified in an adult in good health. V is TRBV12-3 or TRBV12-4 and J is TRBJ2-5; the D is unclear. The material was peripheral blood, obtained on day 0 of AZD1222 vaccination. The CDR3 bases are TGTGCCAGCAGCCGCCCTCTCTGGGAGACCCAGTACTTC. Its translation: CASSRPLWETQYF.